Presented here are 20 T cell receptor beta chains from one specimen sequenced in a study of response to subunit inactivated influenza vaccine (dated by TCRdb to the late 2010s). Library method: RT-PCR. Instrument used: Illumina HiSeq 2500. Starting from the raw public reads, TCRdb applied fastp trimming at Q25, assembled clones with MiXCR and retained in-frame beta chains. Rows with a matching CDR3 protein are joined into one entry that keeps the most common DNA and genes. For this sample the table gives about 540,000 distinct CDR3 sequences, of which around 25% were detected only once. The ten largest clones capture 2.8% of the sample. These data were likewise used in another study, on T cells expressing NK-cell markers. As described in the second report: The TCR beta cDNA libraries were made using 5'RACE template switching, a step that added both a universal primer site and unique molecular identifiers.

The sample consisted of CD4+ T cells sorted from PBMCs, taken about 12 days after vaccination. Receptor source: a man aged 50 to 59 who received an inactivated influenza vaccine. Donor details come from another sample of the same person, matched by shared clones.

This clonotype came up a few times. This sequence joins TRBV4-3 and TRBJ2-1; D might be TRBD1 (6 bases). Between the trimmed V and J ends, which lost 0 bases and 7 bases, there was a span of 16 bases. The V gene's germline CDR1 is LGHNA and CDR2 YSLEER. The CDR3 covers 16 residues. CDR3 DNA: TGCGCCAGCAGCCAAGATCCGGACAGCATTTGGAATGAGCAGTTCTTC. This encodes CASSQDPDSIWNEQFF.

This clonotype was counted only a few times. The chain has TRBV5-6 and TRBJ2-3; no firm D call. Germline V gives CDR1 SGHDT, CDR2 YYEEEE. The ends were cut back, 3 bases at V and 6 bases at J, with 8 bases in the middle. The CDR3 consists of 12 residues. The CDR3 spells CASSSSWDTQYF. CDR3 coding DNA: TGTGCCAGCAGCTCATCTTGGGATACGCAGTATTTT.

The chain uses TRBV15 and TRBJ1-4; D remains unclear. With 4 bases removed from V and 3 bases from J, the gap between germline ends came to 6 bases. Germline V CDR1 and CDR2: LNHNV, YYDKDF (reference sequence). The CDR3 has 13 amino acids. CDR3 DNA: TGTGCCACCAGCACCGATTCTAATGAAAAACTGTTTTTT. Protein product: CATSTDSNEKLFF.

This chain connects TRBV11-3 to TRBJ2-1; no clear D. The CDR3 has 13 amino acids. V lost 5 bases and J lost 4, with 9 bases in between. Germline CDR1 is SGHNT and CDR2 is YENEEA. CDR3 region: CASSPNRYNEQFF. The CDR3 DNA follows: TGTGCCAGCAGCCCTAACAGATACAATGAGCAGTTCTTC.

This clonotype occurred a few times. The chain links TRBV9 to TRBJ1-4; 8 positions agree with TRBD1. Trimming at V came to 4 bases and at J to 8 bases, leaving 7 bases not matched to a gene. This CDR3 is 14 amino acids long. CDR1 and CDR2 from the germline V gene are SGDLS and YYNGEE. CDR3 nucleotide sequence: TGTGCCAGCAGCCCGGGACAGGCCGGGGAAAAACTGTTTTTT. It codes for CASSPGQAGEKLFF.

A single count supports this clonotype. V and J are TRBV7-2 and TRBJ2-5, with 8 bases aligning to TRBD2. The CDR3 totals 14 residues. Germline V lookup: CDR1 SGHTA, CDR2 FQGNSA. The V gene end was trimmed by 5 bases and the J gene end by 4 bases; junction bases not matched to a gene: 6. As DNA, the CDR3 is TGTGCCAGCAGCACGGGACTAGACCCAGAGACCCAGTACTTC. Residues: CASSTGLDPETQYF.

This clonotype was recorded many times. This CDR3 reads CSVDAQGDTGELFF. CDR3 sequence (DNA): TGCAGCGTTGACGCACAGGGGGACACCGGGGAGCTGTTTTTT. V and J are TRBV29-1 and TRBJ2-2, with 8 positions matching TRBD1. The CDR3 length is 14 residues. With 3 bases clipped from V and 3 bases from J, the junction kept 3 bases outside the gene matches. The V gene's germline CDR1 is SQVTM and CDR2 ANQGSEA.

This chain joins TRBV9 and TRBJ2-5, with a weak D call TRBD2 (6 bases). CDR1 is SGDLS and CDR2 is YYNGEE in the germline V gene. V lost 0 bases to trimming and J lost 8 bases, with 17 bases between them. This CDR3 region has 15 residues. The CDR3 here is CASSVEGGGRDTQYF. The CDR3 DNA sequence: TGTGCCAGCAGCGTAGAAGGTGGAGGGCGTGATACCCAGTACTTC.

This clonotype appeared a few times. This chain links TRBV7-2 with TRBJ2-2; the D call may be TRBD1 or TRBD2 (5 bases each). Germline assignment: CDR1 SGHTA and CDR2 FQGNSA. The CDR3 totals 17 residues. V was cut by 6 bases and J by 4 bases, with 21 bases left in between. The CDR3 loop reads CASRPGPSFRGTGELFF. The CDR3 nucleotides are TGTGCCAGCAGACCGGGACCGTCGTTTCGTGGCACCGGGGAGCTGTTTTTT. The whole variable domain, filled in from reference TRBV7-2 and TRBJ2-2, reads GAGVSQSPSNKVTEKGKDVELRCDPISGHTALYWYRQSLGQGLEFLIYFQGNSAPDKSGLPSDRFSAERTGGSVSTLTIQRTQQEDSAVYLCASRPGPSFRGTGELFFGEGSRLTVL.

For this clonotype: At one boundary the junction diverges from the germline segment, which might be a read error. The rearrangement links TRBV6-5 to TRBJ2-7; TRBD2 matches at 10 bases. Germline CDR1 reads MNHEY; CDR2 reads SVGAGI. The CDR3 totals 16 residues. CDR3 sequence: CASSYSPSGSSYEQYF. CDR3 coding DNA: TGTGCTAGCAGTTATAGTCCTAGCGGGAGCTCCTACGAGCAGTACTTC.

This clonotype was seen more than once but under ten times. CDR3 region: CASVRGSNTEAFF. In DNA, the CDR3 is TGTGCCAGCGTCCGTGGCTCGAACACTGAAGCTTTCTTT. This chain links TRBV12-3 or TRBV12-4 with TRBJ1-1; D unresolved. This CDR3 region has 13 residues. V gave up 8 bases and J gave up 1 base, with 11 bases separating them.

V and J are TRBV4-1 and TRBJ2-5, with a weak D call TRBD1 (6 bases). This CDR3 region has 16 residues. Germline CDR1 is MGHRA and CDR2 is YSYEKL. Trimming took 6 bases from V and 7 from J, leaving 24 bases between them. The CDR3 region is CASRSVGRGLGGTQYF. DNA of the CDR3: TGCGCCAGCAGATCGGTTGGAAGGGGGTTAGGGGGGACCCAGTACTTC.

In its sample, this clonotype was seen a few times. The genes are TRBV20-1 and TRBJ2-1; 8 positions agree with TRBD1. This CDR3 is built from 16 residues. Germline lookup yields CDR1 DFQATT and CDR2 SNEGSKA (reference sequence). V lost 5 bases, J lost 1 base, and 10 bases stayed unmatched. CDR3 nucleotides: TGCAGTGCTTCCGAAGGCGGGACAGGATCCTACAATGAGCAGTTCTTC. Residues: CSASEGGTGSYNEQFF.

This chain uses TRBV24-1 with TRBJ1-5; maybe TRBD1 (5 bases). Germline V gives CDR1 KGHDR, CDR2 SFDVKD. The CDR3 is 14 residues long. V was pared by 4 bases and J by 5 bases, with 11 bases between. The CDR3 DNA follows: TGTGCCACCAGTGACCCGCCGGGGGATCAGCCCCAGCATTTT. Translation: CATSDPPGDQPQHF.

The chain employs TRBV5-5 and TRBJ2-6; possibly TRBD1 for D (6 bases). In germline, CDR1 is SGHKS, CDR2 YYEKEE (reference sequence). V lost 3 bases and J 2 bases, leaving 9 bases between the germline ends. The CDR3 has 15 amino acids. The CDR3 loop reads CASSYNRAGANVLTF. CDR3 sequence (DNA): TGTGCCAGCAGCTACAACAGGGCTGGGGCCAACGTCCTGACTTTC. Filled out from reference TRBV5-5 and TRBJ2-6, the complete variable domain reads DAGVTQSPTHLIKTRGQQVTLRCSPISGHKSVSWYQQVLGQGPQFIFQYYEKEERGRGNFPDRFSARQFPNYSSELNVNALLLGDSALYLCASSYNRAGANVLTFGAGSRLTVL.

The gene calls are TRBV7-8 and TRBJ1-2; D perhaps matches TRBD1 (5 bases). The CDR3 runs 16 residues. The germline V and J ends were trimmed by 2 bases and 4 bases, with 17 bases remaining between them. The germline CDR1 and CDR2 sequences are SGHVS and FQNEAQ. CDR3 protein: CASSLLGPRGSYGYTF. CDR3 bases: TGTGCCAGCAGCTTACTAGGGCCTAGGGGAAGCTATGGCTACACCTTC.

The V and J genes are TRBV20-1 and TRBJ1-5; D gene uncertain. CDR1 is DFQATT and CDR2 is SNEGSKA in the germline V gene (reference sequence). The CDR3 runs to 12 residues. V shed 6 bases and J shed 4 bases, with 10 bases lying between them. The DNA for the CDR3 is TGCAGTGCAAACAAGAGAAATCAGCCCCAGCATTTT. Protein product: CSANKRNQPQHF.

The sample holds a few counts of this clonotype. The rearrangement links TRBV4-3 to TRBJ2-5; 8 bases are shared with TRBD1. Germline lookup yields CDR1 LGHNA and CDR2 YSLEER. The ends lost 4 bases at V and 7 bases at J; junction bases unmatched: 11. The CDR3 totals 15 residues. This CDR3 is CASSLTTGDAGTQYF. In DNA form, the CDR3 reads TGCGCCAGCAGCCTCACGACAGGGGATGCTGGGACCCAGTACTTC.

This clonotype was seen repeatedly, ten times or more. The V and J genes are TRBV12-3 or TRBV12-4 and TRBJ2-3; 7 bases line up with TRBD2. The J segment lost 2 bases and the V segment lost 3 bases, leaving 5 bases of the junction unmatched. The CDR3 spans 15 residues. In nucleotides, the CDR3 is TGTGCCAGCAGTTTTTGGGAGGGACCCACAGATACGCAGTATTTT. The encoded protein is CASSFWEGPTDTQYF.

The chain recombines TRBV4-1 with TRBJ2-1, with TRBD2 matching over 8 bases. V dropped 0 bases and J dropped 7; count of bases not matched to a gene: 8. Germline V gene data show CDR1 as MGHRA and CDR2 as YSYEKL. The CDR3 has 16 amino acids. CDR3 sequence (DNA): TGCGCCAGCAGCCAAGATCGAACTAGCGGTTGGAATGAGCAGTTCTTC. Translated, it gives CASSQDRTSGWNEQFF.